Following are 20 T cell receptor beta chains from one sample sequenced in a study of cytomegalovirus exposure and HLA in healthy donors. Amplification used 60 Vbeta primers and 13 Jbeta primers. Produced via immunoSEQ multiplex PCR; TCRdb's table is partial and in-frame only. Altogether approximately 200,000 clones are present, about 81% being singletons, with the ten largest covering roughly 2%. The sample taken for sequencing was PBMCs. These receptors were taken from a woman aged 18-35 years in good health and CMV-seropositive.

V usage is TRBV18 and J usage is TRBJ2-7, with D maybe TRBD2 (5 bases). The CDR3 sequence is 15 residues long. V was pared by 2 bases and J by 1 base, with 12 bases between. CDR1 KGHSH and CDR2 LQKENI come from the germline V gene. CDR3 in amino acids: CASSPGSGISYEQYV. The CDR3, as DNA: TGTGCCAGCTCACCAGGTTCGGGAATATCCTACGAGCAGTACGTC.

The J gene is TRBJ2-1, the V gene TRBV4-2; 10 nucleotides align to TRBD2. CDR3 length equals 16 residues. V shed 0 bases, J shed 5 bases, and the junction held 4 bases outside the gene matches. Germline values: CDR1 LGHNA, CDR2 YNFKEQ. This CDR3 reads CASSQEGLAGDNEQFF. The CDR3 region has the DNA TGTGCCAGCAGCCAAGAGGGCCTAGCGGGAGACAATGAGCAGTTCTTC.

For the CDR3, the DNA is TGTGCCAGCAGCGCAACCGGGACTAGCCGGCTCGAGCAGTACTTC. Translation gives CASSATGTSRLEQYF. V and J are TRBV9 and TRBJ2-7; TRBD2 matches at 9 bases. Germline CDR1 and CDR2: SGDLS and YYNGEE. The CDR3 length is 15 residues. V was clipped by 3 bases and J by 6 bases; unmatched bases: 10.

This clone occurred once. CDR3: CASRPDRVGGYTF. As DNA, the CDR3 is TGTGCCAGCAGACCTGACAGGGTCGGGGGCTACACCTTC. This chain links TRBV14 with TRBJ1-2; TRBD1 agrees at 7 bases. CDR3 length: 13 residues. Germline values: CDR1 SGHDN, CDR2 FVKESK. The V gene end was trimmed by 6 bases and the J gene end by 8 bases; junction bases not matched to a gene: 9.

This clone appeared a few times. CDR3 in DNA: TGTGCCAGCAGCCCCAGTGGGGGGTACGTGTGGGAGCTGTTTTTT. As protein: CASSPSGGYVWELFF. This chain uses TRBV9 with TRBJ2-2, with D possibly being TRBD2 (6 bases). The germline CDR1 and CDR2 sequences are SGDLS and YYNGEE. The CDR3 is 15 amino acids. Trimming pared 4 bases from V and 9 bases from J, leaving 19 bases between. The variable domain in full, with the rest retrieved from reference TRBV9 and TRBJ2-2, is DSGVTQTPKHLITATGQRVTLRCSPRSGDLSVYWYQQSLDQGLQFLIQYYNGEERAKGNILERFSAQQFPDLHSELNLSSLELGDSALYFCASSPSGGYVWELFFGEGSRLTVL.

V is TRBV18 and J is TRBJ1-5, with a weak D call TRBD1 (6 bases). Per the germline V gene, CDR1 is KGHSH and CDR2 is LQKENI. This CDR3 region has 15 residues. Trimming shortened V by 2 bases and J by 4 bases, and 12 bases separated the two germline ends. This CDR3 is CASSPAQGANQPQHF. In DNA form, the CDR3 reads TGTGCCAGCTCACCAGCACAGGGCGCTAATCAGCCCCAGCATTTT.

The chain employs TRBV21-1 and TRBJ1-3; the DNA was not used to check the table's D call, TRBD1. TRBV21-1 represents a pseudogene. This CDR3 comprises 16 residues. DNA for the CDR3: TGTGCCAGCAGCCTAGGAAGGGGGCTCTCTGGAAACACCATATATTTT. It translates to CASSLGRGLSGNTIYF.

This clone was seen a single time. V is TRBV18 and J is TRBJ1-5; the D is unclear. This CDR3 region has 13 residues. Germline CDR1 reads KGHSH; CDR2 reads LQKENI. The V end was cut by 3 bases, the J end by 8 bases, with 11 bases between. The CDR3 DNA reads as TGTGCCAGCTCACCGGGATGGGGAGAGCCCCAGCATTTT. It yields the protein CASSPGWGEPQHF. Combining the CDR3 with reference TRBV18 and TRBJ1-5 gives the whole variable domain NAGVMQNPRHLVRRRGQEARLRCSPMKGHSHVYWYRQLPEEGLKFMVYLQKENIIDESGMPKERFSAEFPKEGPSILRIQQVVRGDSAAYFCASSPGWGEPQHFGDGTRLSIL.

The chain has TRBV7-9 and TRBJ2-7; 7 positions agree with TRBD2. V shed 0 bases, J shed 9 bases, and the junction held 14 bases outside the gene matches. This CDR3 has 16 residues. Germline V lookup: CDR1 SEHNR, CDR2 FQNEAQ (reference sequence). The CDR3 is CASSLAYLETSSGQYF. The CDR3 DNA sequence: TGTGCCAGCAGCTTAGCGTATTTGGAGACTAGCAGTGGGCAGTACTTC.

There are a few counts of this clone. J is TRBJ2-5 and V is TRBV6-5; D uncertain. The CDR3 length is 11 residues. V was shortened by 4 bases and J by 5 bases, with 5 bases between the two germline ends. Germline assignment: CDR1 MNHEY and CDR2 SVGAGI. The CDR3 DNA reads TGTGCCAGCAGTTCTTTGGAGACCCAGTACTTC. Its protein is CASSSLETQYF.

The chain is built from TRBV30 and TRBJ1-2; D perhaps matches TRBD1 (6 bases). The CDR3 length is 15 residues. V lost 0 bases and J 7 bases, leaving 18 bases between the germline ends. The V gene's germline CDR1 is GTSNPN and CDR2 SVGIG (reference sequence). CDR3 sequence reads: CAWSVHLYGGAGYTF. CDR3 bases: TGTGCCTGGAGTGTACACCTATATGGGGGGGCTGGCTACACCTTC.

J is TRBJ2-7 and V is TRBV29-1, with TRBD2 as a possible D gene (6 bases). Trimming left V 6 bases short and J 4 bases short, with 19 bases between. The germline V gene has CDR1 SQVTM and CDR2 ANQGSEA. This CDR3 contains 14 residues. CDR3 DNA: TGCAGCGTCGCGGGACTGACGGACTCATACGAGCAGTACTTC. Translating it yields CSVAGLTDSYEQYF.

Note on this clone: The same CDR3 can be traced to other DNA sequences in this sample. The CDR3 DNA reads as TGCGCCAGCAGCTTGGTGGGGAGTATGAACACTGAAGCTTTCTTT. Encoded protein: CASSLVGSMNTEAFF. V is TRBV5-1 and J is TRBJ1-1; the D is unclear. Germline V gene sequence: CDR1 SGHRS, CDR2 YFSETQ. The length of the CDR3 is 15 residues. V shed 0 bases and J shed 0 bases, with 9 bases lying between them.

The rearrangement links TRBV19 to TRBJ1-2, with 9 bases fitting TRBD1. The CDR3 runs 17 residues. With V trimmed by 1 base and J by 0 bases, 6 bases remained unmatched. CDR1 and CDR2 (germline): LNHDA, SQIVND (reference sequence). As DNA, the CDR3 is TGTGCCAGTAGTATAGGTATACAGGGGGCAGCTAACTATGGCTACACCTTC. Protein: CASSIGIQGAANYGYTF.

The rearrangement links TRBV4-3 to TRBJ2-5; no firm D call. Trimming stripped 1 base from V and 1 base from J, with 7 bases between. The CDR3 totals 14 residues. CDR1 LGHNA and CDR2 YSLEER come from the germline V gene. The CDR3 reads CASSQAGSQETQYF. CDR3 DNA sequence: TGCGCCAGCAGCCAAGCAGGCAGCCAAGAGACCCAGTACTTC.

V gene TRBV5-1 combines with J gene TRBJ2-5; D is perhaps TRBD2 (5 bases). The germline V gene has CDR1 SGHRS and CDR2 YFSETQ. This CDR3 region has 14 residues. Trimming left V 4 bases short and J 5 bases short, with 15 bases between. The CDR3 here is CASSLRLAGETQYF. CDR3 DNA sequence: TGCGCCAGCAGCCTCCGGCTAGCAGGCGAGACCCAGTACTTC.

The J gene is TRBJ2-1, the V gene TRBV5-4, with TRBD2 matching over 10 bases. The CDR3 length is 13 residues. Germline V gene data show CDR1 as SGHNT and CDR2 as YYREEE (reference sequence). Losses at the gene ends were 4 bases for V and 10 bases for J; bases not matched to a gene: 5. CDR3 DNA: TGTGCCAGCAGCCTCCCTAGCGGGGGAGAGCAGTTCTTC. Protein sequence: CASSLPSGGEQFF.

The chain links TRBV5-1 to TRBJ2-1; 8 bases fit TRBD1. V gave up 4 bases and J gave up 8 bases; unmatched junction bases: 8. The CDR3 is 14 amino acids. The germline CDR1 and CDR2 sequences are SGHRS and YFSETQ. The CDR3 region has the DNA TGCGCCAGCAGCGTCCGGGACAGGATCGATGAGCAGTTCTTC. It codes for CASSVRDRIDEQFF. The full variable domain, completed using reference TRBV5-1 and TRBJ2-1, is KAGVTQTPRYLIKTRGQQVTLSCSPISGHRSVSWYQQTPGQGLQFLFEYFSETQRNKGNFPGRFSGRQFSNSRSEMNVSTLELGDSALYLCASSVRDRIDEQFFGPGTRLTVL.

The chain joins TRBV5-6 to TRBJ2-2; 8 bases align to TRBD1. Germline V gene sequence: CDR1 SGHDT, CDR2 YYEEEE. V lost 0 bases, J lost 4 bases, and 2 bases stayed unmatched. The CDR3 consists of 15 residues. Written as DNA, the CDR3 is TGTGCCAGCAGCTTGGCACAGGGGGGCACCGGGGAGCTGTTTTTT. It translates to CASSLAQGGTGELFF.

The rearrangement links TRBV7-3 to TRBJ1-2, with D possibly being TRBD1 (6 bases). This CDR3 has 14 amino acids. V was cut by 6 bases and J by 4 bases, with 15 bases left in between. The germline CDR1 and CDR2 sequences are SGHTA and FQGTGA. CDR3 sequence: CASRMNRDTYGYTF. The CDR3, as DNA: TGTGCCAGCAGGATGAACCGGGACACCTATGGCTACACCTTC.